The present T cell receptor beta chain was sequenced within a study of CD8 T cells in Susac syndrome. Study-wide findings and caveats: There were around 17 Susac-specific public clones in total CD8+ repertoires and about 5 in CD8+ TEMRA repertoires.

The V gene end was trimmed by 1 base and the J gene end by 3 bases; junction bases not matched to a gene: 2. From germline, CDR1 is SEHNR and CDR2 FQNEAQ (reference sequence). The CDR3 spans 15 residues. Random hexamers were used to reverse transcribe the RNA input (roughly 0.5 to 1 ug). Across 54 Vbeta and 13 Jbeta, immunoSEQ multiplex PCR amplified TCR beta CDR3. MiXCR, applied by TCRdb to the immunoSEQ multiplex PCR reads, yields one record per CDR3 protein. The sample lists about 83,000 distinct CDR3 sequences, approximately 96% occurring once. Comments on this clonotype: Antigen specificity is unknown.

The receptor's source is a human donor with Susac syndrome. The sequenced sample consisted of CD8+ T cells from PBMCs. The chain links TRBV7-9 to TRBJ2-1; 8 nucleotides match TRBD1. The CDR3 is CASSLETGVYNEQFF. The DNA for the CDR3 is TGTGCCAGCAGCTTAGAGACAGGGGTCTACAATGAGCAGTTCTTC. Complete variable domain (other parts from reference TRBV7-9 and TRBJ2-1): DTGVSQNPRHKITKRGQNVTFRCDPISEHNRLYWYRQTLGQGPEFLTYFQNEAQLEKSRLLSDRFSAERPKGSFSTLEIQRTEQGDSAMYLCASSLETGVYNEQFFGPGTRLTVL.